The rows below give T cell receptor beta chains drawn from one sample of a study of siplizumab effects on memory and regulatory T cells. Sequencing used immunoSEQ multiplex PCR; TCRdb keeps in-frame clones, though not all of them. Counted here are around 110,000 clones, roughly 94% occurring once; the ten biggest clones make up roughly 1.5%. Material: non-Treg CD4+ T cells sorted from blood. The receptors were gathered from a human donor in good health. CDR3s include the opening cysteine and the closing phenylalanine or tryptophan. D genes are given only for firm matches. The size of a clone is reported for some rows only, either as once, few or many, or as a class for expanded clones.

j_call: TRBJ1-1; d_call: -; clone_size: -; v_call: TRBV5-1; cdr3_nt: TGCGCCAGCAGCTTGGCCCCGACAGGGAACACTGAAGCTTTCTTT; cdr3_aa: CASSLAPTGNTEAFF
j_call: TRBJ1-1; d_call: -; clone_size: -; v_call: TRBV29-1; cdr3_nt: TGCAGCGCCTCGGGGACAATGAACACTGAAGCTTTCTTT; cdr3_aa: CSASGTMNTEAFF
j_call: TRBJ2-3; d_call: -; clone_size: once; v_call: TRBV19; cdr3_nt: TGTGCCAGTAGCTCTCGGAGGGTGGGAGTTGGCACAGATACGCAGTATTTT; cdr3_aa: CASSSRRVGVGTDTQYF
j_call: TRBJ1-1; d_call: TRBD1; clone_size: -; v_call: TRBV7-2; cdr3_nt: TGTGCCAGCACCACGACAGGGGGGTACACTGAAGCTTTCTTT; cdr3_aa: CASTTTGGYTEAFF
j_call: TRBJ2-3; d_call: -; clone_size: -; v_call: TRBV11-3; cdr3_nt: TGTGCCAGCAGCCCAGCGGGTAGCACAGATACGCAGTATTTT; cdr3_aa: CASSPAGSTDTQYF
j_call: TRBJ2-3; d_call: TRBD2; clone_size: -; v_call: TRBV7-8; cdr3_nt: TGTGCCAGCAGGAATATAGCGGGGATCACAGATACGCAGTATTTT; cdr3_aa: CASRNIAGITDTQYF
j_call: TRBJ2-1; d_call: -; clone_size: few; v_call: TRBV6-1; cdr3_nt: TGTGCCAGCAGTGTCCAGTTAAGGGGAGACGAGCAGTTCTTC; cdr3_aa: CASSVQLRGDEQFF
j_call: TRBJ2-7; d_call: -; clone_size: -; v_call: TRBV18; cdr3_nt: TGTGCCAGCTCACCACCATCGGCAGGTTATACGAAGCAGTACTTC; cdr3_aa: CASSPPSAGYTKQYF
j_call: TRBJ1-1; d_call: -; clone_size: -; v_call: TRBV20-1; cdr3_nt: TGCAGTGCTATCCGTAATGAAGCTTTCTTT; cdr3_aa: CSAIRNEAFF
j_call: TRBJ2-5; d_call: TRBD2; clone_size: -; v_call: TRBV9; cdr3_nt: TGTGCCAGCAGCGTAGGGACTAGCGGGCAATATTTGCAAGAGACCCAGTACTTC; cdr3_aa: CASSVGTSGQYLQETQYF
j_call: TRBJ2-2; d_call: -; clone_size: -; v_call: TRBV5-1; cdr3_nt: TGCGCCAGCAGTATGCGTCCTGGGGAGAGCGGGGAGCTGTTTTTT; cdr3_aa: CASSMRPGESGELFF
j_call: TRBJ2-1; d_call: TRBD2; clone_size: -; v_call: TRBV5-1; cdr3_nt: TGCGCCAGCAGGCCGGGGGGACTTCAAGGTAACAATGAGCAGTTCTTC; cdr3_aa: CASRPGGLQGNNEQFF
j_call: TRBJ2-5; d_call: -; clone_size: -; v_call: TRBV20-1; cdr3_nt: TGCAGTGCCTCCTCAGAAGAGACCCAGTACTTC; cdr3_aa: CSASSEETQYF
j_call: TRBJ2-3; d_call: -; clone_size: -; v_call: TRBV18; cdr3_nt: TGTGCCAGCTCACCTGTGTACTTGATGACACAATATACGCAGTATTTT; cdr3_aa: CASSPVYLMTQYTQYF
j_call: TRBJ1-4; d_call: TRBD1; clone_size: -; v_call: TRBV19; cdr3_nt: TGTGCCAGTAGCTCAGGGGGTGAAAAACTATTTTTT; cdr3_aa: CASSSGGEKLFF
j_call: TRBJ2-2; d_call: -; clone_size: once; v_call: TRBV4-1; cdr3_nt: TGCGCCAGCAGCCAAGACGGTGGACGCGGGGAGCTGTTTTTT; cdr3_aa: CASSQDGGRGELFF
j_call: TRBJ1-2; d_call: -; clone_size: -; v_call: TRBV5-4; cdr3_nt: TGTGCCAGCAGCTTGGTCCAGACGACCTATGGCTACACCTTC; cdr3_aa: CASSLVQTTYGYTF
j_call: TRBJ2-1; d_call: TRBD2; clone_size: -; v_call: TRBV6-1; cdr3_nt: TGTGCCAGCACGGGAGGGACCCACAATGAGCAGTTCTTC; cdr3_aa: CASTGGTHNEQFF
j_call: TRBJ1-5; d_call: -; clone_size: few; v_call: TRBV4-1; cdr3_nt: TGCGCCAGCAGCCAAGATCAGTCGATGGCGAATCAGCCCCAGCATTTT; cdr3_aa: CASSQDQSMANQPQHF
j_call: TRBJ2-1; d_call: -; clone_size: -; v_call: TRBV25-1; cdr3_nt: TGTGCCAGCAAAGGGCAGGGTTTAAACAATGAGCAGTTCTTC; cdr3_aa: CASKGQGLNNEQFF
j_call: TRBJ1-1; d_call: -; clone_size: -; v_call: TRBV11-3; cdr3_nt: TGTGCCAGCAGCTTAGACCGGAAAACTGAAGCTTTCTTT; cdr3_aa: CASSLDRKTEAFF
j_call: TRBJ1-1; d_call: TRBD1; clone_size: -; v_call: TRBV5-1; cdr3_nt: TGCGCCAGCAGCTTAGGCGGAGGACAGGGGGCCAAGGGCACTGAAGCTTTCTTT; cdr3_aa: CASSLGGGQGAKGTEAFF
j_call: TRBJ1-2; d_call: TRBD1; clone_size: -; v_call: TRBV5-1; cdr3_nt: TGCGCCAGCAGCGTCCGGGACAGGGTACTTCTCACCTTC; cdr3_aa: CASSVRDRVLLTF
j_call: TRBJ1-3; d_call: -; clone_size: -; v_call: TRBV11-1; cdr3_nt: TGTGCCAGCGGGAGAGGGGACTCTGGAAACACCATATATTTT; cdr3_aa: CASGRGDSGNTIYF
j_call: TRBJ1-1; d_call: TRBD1; clone_size: -; v_call: TRBV6-5; cdr3_nt: TGTGCCAGCAGTTACCTACCGGGACAGGGAAATACTGAAGCTTTCTTT; cdr3_aa: CASSYLPGQGNTEAFF
j_call: TRBJ1-1; d_call: TRBD1; clone_size: -; v_call: TRBV27; cdr3_nt: TGTGCCAGCGGGACAGCGATAGGAACTGAAGCTTTCTTT; cdr3_aa: CASGTAIGTEAFF
j_call: TRBJ1-2; d_call: -; clone_size: once; v_call: TRBV2; cdr3_nt: TGTGCCAGCGTCCGGGACACCTCCCAGGAAGGCTACACCTTC; cdr3_aa: CASVRDTSQEGYTF